This T cell receptor (beta chain) was retrieved from a study of T cell clonality in common variable immunodeficiency. Overall study results and limits: Reportedly, TCR beta sequences from common variable immunodeficiency showed fewer deletions and N-nucleotide insertions. What drives increased CVID clonality needs T cell subpopulation sequencing. Compared with controls, CVID subjects had fewer shared TCRbeta clones.

This clone was picked up many times. Its antigen remains unknown. The read terminates 3 residues before the CDR3 end, so the remaining end is supplied by the germline J gene. Trimming cost V 3 bases and J 1 base, with 10 bases left between them. Germline assignment: CDR1 SGHDT and CDR2 YYEEEE. This CDR3 is built from 14 residues. Profiling relied on immunoSEQ multiplex PCR, and the TCRdb table lists in-frame clones only, not all of them. This table holds approximately 28,000 clones with no singletons; the top ten claim 3.2%. The chain combines TRBV5-6 with TRBJ1-1; weak D call: TRBD1 (5 bases). The specimen sequenced was peripheral blood mononuclear cells. The source of this sequence is a human donor with common variable immunodeficiency. The chain's CDR3 is CASSWVQGNTEAFF. The DNA read from the CDR3 is TGTGCCAGCAGCTGGGTGCAGGGGAACACTGAA.